This T cell receptor (beta chain) is drawn from a study of graft-versus-host responses after intestinal transplantation. About this clone itself: Its antigen is undetermined.

The repertoire was sequenced with immunoSEQ multiplex PCR; TCRdb's copy has only in-frame clones and lacks some. The data hold 13,000 to 15,000 clones, with 90% to 95% observed a single time. Findings of the study overall: High graft-versus-host to host-versus-graft T cell clonal ratios marked allografts of patients with graft-donor macrochimerism.

Source: PBMCs, taken 9 days after transplant. The TCR was taken from a human patient who received an intestinal transplant, so some T cells may come from the graft donor.

The chain's CDR3 is CASSQETAYGYTF. DNA for the CDR3: TGTGCCAGCAGCCAAGAAACAGCCTATGGCTACACCTTC. The genes are TRBV4-2 and TRBJ1-2, with no clear D. The CDR3 runs 13 residues. Trimming took off 0 bases at V and 4 bases at J, with 6 bases between the two ends. Germline V CDR1 and CDR2: LGHNA, YNFKEQ.